The T cell receptor beta chain described here comes from a study of breast tumors, draining lymph nodes, adjacent tissues. Breast cancer patients provided tissue from their axillary draining lymph nodes. Germline CDR1 MNHNS, CDR2 SASEGT. Trimming cost V 4 bases and J 2 bases; bases outside gene matches: 10. The CDR3 has 17 residues. TCRdb redid the calling of the multiplex PCR reads with MiXCR, one entry per CDR3 protein. The data contain about 180,000 distinct CDR3 sequences, around a third of them singletons. The specimen sequenced was axillary lymph node tissue. This sequence was found in a female donor with breast cancer. Some clones in this sample may be carry-over from other donors' samples. V gene TRBV6-1 combines with J gene TRBJ2-2; 7 bases agree with TRBD1. The CDR3 bases are TGTGCCAGCAGTGCCCACAGGGGCCAGGGAAACACCGGGGAGCTGTTTTTT. Amino acids: CASSAHRGQGNTGELFF.